Following are 7 T cell receptor beta chains from one sample sequenced in a study of technical replicates of blood from a handful of donors. The protocol was immunoSEQ multiplex PCR, while the TCRdb copy is restricted to in-frame clones and leaves out a portion. The sample records 85,000 to 100,000 clones, 90% to 96% being singletons. Sequences were obtained from T cells isolated from PBMCs. These receptors came from a human donor in good health.

The chain uses TRBV28 and TRBJ1-1; tentatively, D is TRBD1 (5 bases). The CDR3 extends over 13 amino acids. V gave up 3 bases and J gave up 4 bases, with 9 bases separating them. The germline V gene encodes CDR1 MDHEN and CDR2 SYDVKM. Written as DNA, the CDR3 is TGTGCCAGCAGTTTGGAGGGGCCCACTGAAGCTTTCTTT. This gives the protein CASSLEGPTEAFF.

DNA of the CDR3: TGCAGCTCCAACCTCGGGACAGGGGAAACTGAGCAGTTCTTC. It yields the protein CSSNLGTGETEQFF. The rearrangement links TRBV29-1 to TRBJ2-1; 10 bases agree with TRBD1. V was clipped by 8 bases and J by 9 bases; unmatched bases: 13. The CDR3 is made up of 14 amino acids. Germline V gives CDR1 SQVTM, CDR2 ANQGSEA.

The chain is built from TRBV7-9 and TRBJ2-1; D unclear. Between the trimmed V and J ends, which lost 3 bases and 2 bases, there was a span of 11 bases. CDR1 and CDR2 from the germline V gene are SEHNR and FQNEAQ (reference sequence). CDR3 length equals 15 residues. The DNA of the CDR3 is TGTGCCAGCAGCTTCAACAGCCAGGCCTACAATGAGCAGTTCTTC. Encoded protein: CASSFNSQAYNEQFF.

The chain couples TRBV30 to TRBJ1-1, with 11 bases matching TRBD1. The germline gives CDR1 GTSNPN, CDR2 SVGIG (reference sequence). V dropped 3 bases and J dropped 6; count of bases not matched to a gene: 12. The CDR3 sequence is 16 residues long. CDR3 protein: CAWSSQVGTGGAEAFF. The CDR3 nucleotides read TGTGCCTGGAGCTCACAGGTTGGGACAGGGGGAGCTGAAGCTTTCTTT.

The chain has TRBV7-9 and TRBJ1-2, with a tentative D call TRBD1 (5 bases). V was shortened by 6 bases and J by 8 bases, with 19 bases between the two germline ends. Looked up from germline, CDR1 is SEHNR and CDR2 is FQNEAQ (reference sequence). This CDR3 region has 14 residues. The chain's CDR3 is CASSLPAPGGGYTF. DNA of the CDR3: TGTGCCAGCAGTCTTCCGGCGCCGGGGGGAGGCTACACCTTC.

The chain has TRBV28 and TRBJ1-3, with D unresolved. The CDR3 is 14 residues long. The V end was cut by 2 bases, the J end by 4 bases, with 9 bases between. The germline gives CDR1 MDHEN, CDR2 SYDVKM. The CDR3 loop reads CASSLENWGNTIYF. The CDR3 DNA reads as TGTGCCAGCAGTTTAGAGAATTGGGGAAACACCATATATTTT.

V usage is TRBV7-9 and J usage is TRBJ1-2; D is ambiguous. The CDR3 is 12 amino acids. Germline lookup yields CDR1 SEHNR and CDR2 FQNEAQ (reference sequence). Trimming left V 8 bases short and J 3 bases short, with 10 bases between. The CDR3 nucleotides are TGTGCCAGCTCAGGATTTGACTATGGCTACACCTTC. Translating it yields CASSGFDYGYTF.